These 20 T cell receptor beta chains were all obtained from the same sample, sequenced in a study of T cell changes during pregnancy in multiple sclerosis. The assay was immunoSEQ multiplex PCR, and TCRdb's table has in-frame clones only and misses some. The sample has approximately 96,000 clones, 92% seen once. Sequences were derived from peripheral blood, sampled after pregnancy. These receptors originate from a female donor in good health, enrolled as a control in a pregnancy study.

The chain uses TRBV7-2 and TRBJ2-7; D is perhaps TRBD2 (6 bases). Germline V gene lookup returns CDR1 SGHTA and CDR2 FQGNSA. V lost 5 bases, J lost 9 bases, and 17 bases lay in between. The CDR3 has 13 residues. The CDR3 reads CASSLDGGEGQYF. The CDR3 DNA is TGTGCCAGCAGCCTAGACGGGGGTGAGGGGCAGTACTTC.

The table lists this clone with a count of one. J is TRBJ2-1 and V is TRBV19; TRBD2 matches 11 bases. The germline V gene has CDR1 LNHDA and CDR2 SQIVND (reference sequence). This CDR3 is built from 16 residues. V dropped 8 bases and J dropped 5; count of bases not matched to a gene: 11. Here the CDR3 DNA reads TGTGCCAGTGCTCCCCTAGCGGGGGGAGTAGACAATGAGCAGTTCTTC. This gives the protein CASAPLAGGVDNEQFF.

The V call is TRBV6-5, the J call TRBJ2-7, with D perhaps TRBD2 (5 bases). The V end lost 0 bases, the J end lost 3 bases, and 9 bases lay between the germline ends. Germline lookup yields CDR1 MNHEY and CDR2 SVGAGI. This CDR3 has 14 residues. CDR3 loop: CASSYSGGFYEQYF. In DNA, the CDR3 is TGTGCCAGCAGTTACTCGGGCGGGTTCTACGAGCAGTACTTC.

The rearrangement links TRBV6-1 to TRBJ2-6, with D perhaps matching TRBD1 (5 bases). The CDR3 has 18 residues. Deletions cut 1 base from V and 0 bases from J, with 13 bases between. The germline CDR1 and CDR2 sequences are MNHNS and SASEGT. The CDR3 nucleotides read TGTGCCAGCAGTGAAGTAGTCAGGGCCACCTCTGGGGCCAACGTCCTGACTTTC. Its translation: CASSEVVRATSGANVLTF.

This chain joins TRBV6-5 and TRBJ1-1; perhaps TRBD1 as D (6 bases). The CDR3 is made up of 15 amino acids. V was pared by 4 bases and J by 3 bases, with 15 bases between. CDR1 MNHEY and CDR2 SVGAGI come from the germline V gene. The CDR3 sequence is CASSSAGGAYTEAFF. The CDR3, as DNA: TGTGCCAGCAGTTCCGCGGGGGGCGCGTACACTGAAGCTTTCTTT.

The gene calls are TRBV6-6 and TRBJ2-7; D not certain. Trimming stripped 6 bases from V and 0 bases from J, with 6 bases between. Germline CDR1 MNHNY, CDR2 SVGAGI (reference sequence). This CDR3 contains 12 residues. The CDR3 DNA sequence: TGTGCCAGCAGAAGGAGCTCCTACGAGCAGTACTTC. Translation: CASRRSSYEQYF.

The chain recombines TRBV9 with TRBJ2-6; a possible D gene is TRBD1 (6 bases). V lost 5 bases and J lost 4, with 7 bases in between. CDR1 is SGDLS, CDR2 YYNGEE, per germline. The CDR3 loop spans 13 amino acids. The CDR3 bases are TGTGCCAGCAGGACAGGCGGGGCCAACGTCCTGACTTTC. The encoded protein is CASRTGGANVLTF.

This chain uses TRBV5-1 with TRBJ1-1, with D tentatively TRBD1 (5 bases). CDR1 and CDR2 from the germline V gene are SGHRS and YFSETQ. The CDR3 covers 13 residues. Trimming cost V 4 bases and J 1 base, with 8 bases left between them. As DNA, the CDR3 is TGCGCCAGCAGCCCTCAGGGGAACACTGAAGCTTTCTTT. Translated, it gives CASSPQGNTEAFF. Full variable domain (remainder filled in from reference TRBV5-1 and TRBJ1-1): KAGVTQTPRYLIKTRGQQVTLSCSPISGHRSVSWYQQTPGQGLQFLFEYFSETQRNKGNFPGRFSGRQFSNSRSEMNVSTLELGDSALYLCASSPQGNTEAFFGQGTRLTVV.

The chain combines TRBV5-6 with TRBJ1-5; D perhaps matches TRBD1 (6 bases). The CDR3 is made up of 15 amino acids. Germline V gene lookup returns CDR1 SGHDT and CDR2 YYEEEE. V lost 3 bases and J lost 2, with 12 bases in between. The CDR3: CASSSTGKGNQPQHF. CDR3 sequence (DNA): TGTGCCAGCAGCTCCACAGGGAAGGGCAATCAGCCCCAGCATTTT.

The rearrangement uses TRBV28 and TRBJ2-7, with a tentative D call TRBD1 (5 bases). Trimming shortened V by 5 bases and J by 3 bases, and 14 bases separated the two germline ends. The length of the CDR3 is 14 residues. Germline V gene sequence: CDR1 MDHEN, CDR2 SYDVKM. CDR3 residues: CASSLTATYYEQYF. In nucleotides, the CDR3 is TGTGCCAGCAGTCTGACAGCCACATACTACGAGCAGTACTTC.

This chain connects TRBV11-2 to TRBJ2-3; D may be TRBD2 (7 bases). The V end lost 1 base, the J end lost 2 bases, and 13 bases lay between the germline ends. The CDR3 extends over 16 amino acids. Germline loops: CDR1 SGHAT, CDR2 FQNNGV. For the CDR3, the DNA is TGTGCCAGCAGCTTAGGGCGCGGGGGCCACACAGATACGCAGTATTTT. Translation gives CASSLGRGGHTDTQYF.

V and J are TRBV7-8 and TRBJ2-7; no reliable D call. CDR1 SGHVS and CDR2 FQNEAQ come from the germline V gene. Trimming took off 7 bases at V and 3 bases at J, with 16 bases between the two ends. CDR3 size: 14 residues. CDR3 protein: CASTNLGGNYEQYF. Here the CDR3 DNA reads TGTGCCAGCACCAACCTCGGCGGCAACTACGAGCAGTACTTC.

This chain links TRBV5-8 with TRBJ1-4; D possibly corresponds to TRBD1 (6 bases). The length of the CDR3 is 15 residues. Germline-derived CDR1 and CDR2 are SGHTS and YDEGEE. V lost 2 bases, J lost 0 bases, and 8 bases lay in between. The CDR3 DNA reads TGTGCCAGCAGCTTATGGACAGCAACTAATGAAAAACTGTTTTTT. Translated, it gives CASSLWTATNEKLFF.

This chain connects TRBV6-5 to TRBJ1-1; no clear D. Per the germline V gene, CDR1 is MNHEY and CDR2 is SVGAGI. The CDR3 covers 14 residues. With 6 bases removed from V and 6 bases from J, the gap between germline ends came to 17 bases. The CDR3 DNA reads as TGTGCCAGCAGCCCCGCCGGAAGTCGGGCTGAAGCTTTCTTT. Encoded protein: CASSPAGSRAEAFF.

The sample holds one count of this clone. The V call is TRBV2, the J call TRBJ1-1; 7 bases are shared with TRBD1. This CDR3 region has 13 residues. Germline assignment: CDR1 SNHLY and CDR2 FYNNEI. The V gene end was trimmed by 6 bases and the J gene end by 5 bases; junction bases not matched to a gene: 6. The CDR3 DNA is TGTGCCAGCAGGGGACAGTCGTTGACTGAAGCTTTCTTT. This codes for CASRGQSLTEAFF.

This sequence joins TRBV9 and TRBJ2-1; 15 positions match TRBD2. Per the germline V gene, CDR1 is SGDLS and CDR2 is YYNGEE. This CDR3 region has 15 residues. V dropped 4 bases and J dropped 12; count of bases not matched to a gene: 8. The CDR3 coding sequence is TGTGCCAGCAGCCCTGGACTAGCGGGGGGGCAGGGGCAGTTCTTC. This encodes CASSPGLAGGQGQFF.

The rearrangement links TRBV30 to TRBJ2-2, with 7 bases matching TRBD2. The junction had 6 bases not matched to a gene; V was cut back by 2 bases and J by 6 bases. Germline V gives CDR1 GTSNPN, CDR2 SVGIG (reference sequence). The CDR3 is made up of 14 amino acids. CDR3 nucleotide sequence: TGTGCCTGGAGTTTCCCGGGAGGATCCGGGGAGCTGTTTTTT. It encodes CAWSFPGGSGELFF.

The rearrangement links TRBV2 to TRBJ2-7; 7 positions agree with TRBD2. The germline V gene has CDR1 SNHLY and CDR2 FYNNEI. The CDR3 sequence is 13 residues long. The J segment lost 5 bases and the V segment lost 10 bases, leaving 11 bases of the junction unmatched. This chain's CDR3 is CATNGGGPHEQYF. CDR3 coding DNA: TGTGCCACCAACGGCGGGGGACCCCACGAGCAGTACTTC. Together with reference TRBV2 and TRBJ2-7, the CDR3 gives the full variable domain: EPEVTQTPSHQVTQMGQEVILRCVPISNHLYFYWYRQILGQKVEFLVSFYNNEISEKSEIFDDQFSVERPDGSNFTLKIRSTKLEDSAMYFCATNGGGPHEQYFGPGTRLTVT.

The rearrangement joins TRBV11-2 to TRBJ1-1; 10 positions match TRBD1. This CDR3 comprises 14 residues. Germline CDR1 and CDR2: SGHAT and FQNNGV. Trimming cost V 7 bases and J 1 base; bases outside gene matches: 3. This CDR3 is CASIRQGANTEAFF. In DNA form, the CDR3 reads TGTGCCAGCATCCGACAGGGGGCGAACACTGAAGCTTTCTTT.

The chain uses TRBV28 and TRBJ2-1; 8 positions match TRBD2. The ends lost 6 bases at V and 6 bases at J; junction bases unmatched: 13. Germline CDR1 is MDHEN and CDR2 is SYDVKM. CDR3 length: 16 amino acids. In DNA, the CDR3 is TGTGCCAGCAGCCCTCAAGGGCTAGCGGGCTCCAATGAGCAGTTCTTC. Translated, it gives CASSPQGLAGSNEQFF.